Below are 21 T cell receptor beta chains sequenced from a single sample in a study of blood T cell repertoires in COVID-19. The assay was immunoSEQ multiplex PCR, and TCRdb's table has in-frame clones only and misses some. This table has some 150,000 clones, 80% to 90% appearing once. Sequenced: peripheral blood. The receptor set was obtained from a middle-aged woman with acute or convalescent COVID-19.

The rearrangement joins TRBV6-5 to TRBJ2-7; maybe TRBD2 (6 bases). Germline loops: CDR1 MNHEY, CDR2 SVGAGI. The CDR3 loop spans 15 amino acids. V was pared by 5 bases and J by 0 bases, with 14 bases between. The CDR3 DNA reads as TGTGCCAGCAGTCAGGAATTCGGGAGCTCCTACGAGCAGTACTTC. Translated: CASSQEFGSSYEQYF.

V and J are TRBV7-5 and TRBJ2-5; the table's D call of TRBD2 was not tested on the DNA. TRBV7-5 is assigned pseudogene status. The CDR3 runs to 14 residues. CDR3 loop: CARSLYVEEEAQYF. CDR3 DNA: TGTGCCAGAAGCTTATACGTAGAGGAAGAGGCCCAGTACTTC.

The chain employs TRBV15 and TRBJ2-7, with 7 bases identical to TRBD1. CDR3 length equals 13 residues. Germline CDR1 LNHNV, CDR2 YYDKDF (reference sequence). Trimming took 8 bases from V and 0 from J; bases not matched to a gene: 4. In DNA, the CDR3 is TGTGCCACCCGGACAGGCAGCTCCTACGAGCAGTACTTC. Amino acids: CATRTGSSYEQYF.

This clone has a handful of counts. As DNA, the CDR3 is TGTGCCAGCAGACCCACAGGCACCGGGGAGCTGTTTTTT. It yields the protein CASRPTGTGELFF. This chain uses TRBV2 with TRBJ2-2; D is possibly TRBD1 (5 bases). Germline V gene sequence: CDR1 SNHLY, CDR2 FYNNEI. Deletions cut 6 bases from V and 4 bases from J, with 9 bases between. The length of the CDR3 is 13 residues. Supplemented by reference TRBV2 and TRBJ2-2, the full variable domain reads EPEVTQTPSHQVTQMGQEVILRCVPISNHLYFYWYRQILGQKVEFLVSFYNNEISEKSEIFDDQFSVERPDGSNFTLKIRSTKLEDSAMYFCASRPTGTGELFFGEGSRLTVL.

This chain links TRBV14 with TRBJ2-3; 12 bases map to TRBD2. The J segment lost 11 bases and the V segment lost 1 base, leaving 10 bases of the junction unmatched. CDR3 length: 16 residues. CDR1 and CDR2 (germline): SGHDN, FVKESK. The CDR3 loop reads CASSQGTSGRWMGQYF. Written as DNA, the CDR3 is TGTGCCAGCAGCCAAGGAACTAGCGGGAGGTGGATGGGGCAGTATTTT.

The CDR3 DNA is TGTGCCAGCAGCCAGTCCGGGACTAGCGAGCCATACAATGAGCAGTTCTTC. This encodes CASSQSGTSEPYNEQFF. The V call is TRBV4-2, the J call TRBJ2-1; 10 nucleotides line up with TRBD2. The CDR3 sequence is 17 residues long. The germline CDR1 and CDR2 sequences are LGHNA and YNFKEQ. The V and J ends lost 3 bases and 4 bases, in that order; junction bases with no gene match: 9.

V gene TRBV4-1 combines with J gene TRBJ2-3, with 8 nucleotides matching TRBD2. The CDR3 runs to 15 residues. Unmatched junction bases numbered 8, after V lost 6 bases and J lost 3 bases. Germline loops: CDR1 MGHRA, CDR2 YSYEKL. The CDR3 DNA sequence: TGCGCCAGCAGGACGGCGGGGGGTTTTACAGATACGCAGTATTTT. This sequence encodes CASRTAGGFTDTQYF.

The V call is TRBV5-1, the J call TRBJ1-6, with 7 bases fitting TRBD1. The CDR3 sequence is 15 residues long. Germline CDR1 and CDR2: SGHRS and YFSETQ. After removal of 4 bases from V and 8 bases from J, the junction contained 9 bases not matched to a gene. In DNA form, the CDR3 reads TGCGCCAGCAGCAAGGCCGGGACAGCCGATTCACCCCTCCACTTT. This gives the protein CASSKAGTADSPLHF.

The sample holds one count of this clone. V gene TRBV24-1 combines with J gene TRBJ1-2; D might be TRBD1 (6 bases). Per germline, CDR1 KGHDR and CDR2 SFDVKD. V dropped 3 bases and J dropped 5 bases, with 6 bases sitting between them. This CDR3 has 12 residues. The CDR3 bases are TGTGCCACCAGTGATCAGGGGTATGGCTACACCTTC. It codes for CATSDQGYGYTF.

V gene TRBV19 combines with J gene TRBJ2-7; D unresolved. V lost 6 bases and J 2 bases, leaving 11 bases between the germline ends. The CDR3 length is 13 residues. Germline V CDR1 and CDR2: LNHDA, SQIVND (reference sequence). The CDR3 DNA is TGTGCCAGTAGCCCCCCCCAGACCTACGAGCAGTACTTC. Its protein product is CASSPPQTYEQYF.

This rearrangement joins TRBV29-1 to TRBJ2-7, with a weak D call TRBD1 (6 bases). The V gene lost 6 bases and the J gene lost 5 bases, with 20 bases spanning the gap. CDR3 length equals 14 residues. From germline, CDR1 is SQVTM and CDR2 ANQGSEA. The CDR3 coding sequence is TGCAGCGTCGCCGGAACAGGGTCCTATAACGAGCAGTACTTC. It yields the protein CSVAGTGSYNEQYF.

As concerns this clone: Other DNA sequences from this sample encode an identical CDR3 as well. The chain uses TRBV6-6 and TRBJ2-3; 7 bases are shared with TRBD2. Trimming cost V 5 bases and J 0 bases; bases outside gene matches: 2. CDR1 and CDR2 from the germline V gene are MNHNY and SVGAGI (reference sequence). The CDR3 loop spans 14 amino acids. The CDR3 protein is CASSAGGSTDTQYF. For the CDR3, the DNA is TGTGCCAGCAGTGCCGGGGGGAGCACAGATACGCAGTATTTT.

This chain links TRBV27 with TRBJ1-1; D might be TRBD1 (6 bases). Looked up from germline, CDR1 is MNHEY and CDR2 is SMNVEV (reference sequence). V was clipped by 7 bases and J by 4 bases, with 25 bases between them. There are 17 residues in the CDR3. CDR3 sequence reads: CASKFNWGGGAGTEAFF. CDR3 nucleotides: TGTGCCAGCAAGTTCAATTGGGGCGGGGGCGCGGGCACTGAAGCTTTCTTT.

This rearrangement joins TRBV15 to TRBJ2-3; the match to TRBD2 covers 8 bases. Germline V gene sequence: CDR1 LNHNV, CDR2 YYDKDF (reference sequence). The V gene end was trimmed by 4 bases and the J gene end by 6 bases; junction bases not matched to a gene: 12. This CDR3 comprises 16 residues. In nucleotides, the CDR3 is TGTGCCACCAGCACCCTAAGCGGGGGATACACGGATACGCAGTATTTT. It is translated as CATSTLSGGYTDTQYF. Using reference TRBV15 and TRBJ2-3 for the parts outside the CDR3, the full variable domain is DAMVIQNPRYQVTQFGKPVTLSCSQTLNHNVMYWYQQKSSQAPKLLFHYYDKDFNNEADTPDNFQSRRPNTSFCFLDIRSPGLGDTAMYLCATSTLSGGYTDTQYFGPGTRLTVL.

The chain combines TRBV2 with TRBJ2-7; 7 positions match TRBD1. CDR1 and CDR2 from the germline V gene are SNHLY and FYNNEI. The CDR3 covers 13 residues. With 6 bases clipped from V and 2 bases from J, the junction kept 4 bases outside the gene matches. CDR3 bases: TGTGCCAGCAGCGGGGACAGCACCTACGAGCAGTACTTC. It encodes CASSGDSTYEQYF.

CDR3 nucleotide sequence: TGTGCCAGCAGTTACTCAGACAGGGGGTGGGGAAACACCATATATTTT. It is translated as CASSYSDRGWGNTIYF. The rearrangement links TRBV6-5 to TRBJ1-3, with 9 bases matching TRBD1. After removal of 0 bases from V and 4 bases from J, the junction contained 4 bases not matched to a gene. Germline loops: CDR1 MNHEY, CDR2 SVGAGI. This CDR3 is 16 amino acids long.

This chain links TRBV7-2 with TRBJ2-7; TRBD1 aligns across 9 bases. V lost 5 bases, J lost 5 bases, and 1 base stayed unmatched. The CDR3 extends over 12 amino acids. In germline, CDR1 is SGHTA, CDR2 FQGNSA. The chain's CDR3 is CASSTGGHEQYF. Here the CDR3 DNA reads TGTGCCAGCAGCACAGGGGGCCACGAGCAGTACTTC. The whole variable domain, filled in from reference TRBV7-2 and TRBJ2-7, reads GAGVSQSPSNKVTEKGKDVELRCDPISGHTALYWYRQSLGQGLEFLIYFQGNSAPDKSGLPSDRFSAERTGGSVSTLTIQRTQQEDSAVYLCASSTGGHEQYFGPGTRLTVT.

This clone was seen a single time. At one end the junction does not follow the germline gene, possibly because of a read error. The V and J genes are TRBV7-7 and TRBJ2-5; maybe TRBD1 (6 bases). The CDR3 consists of 16 residues. Germline V lookup: CDR1 SSHAT, CDR2 FNYEAQ (reference sequence). DNA of the CDR3: TGTGCTAGCAGCTTAGGAGGACCGGGACAAAAAGAGACCCAGTACTTC. This encodes CASSLGGPGQKETQYF. Variable domain in full (rest from reference TRBV7-7 and TRBJ2-5): GAGVSQSPRYKVTKRGQDVTLRCDPISSHATLYWYQQALGQGPEFLTYFNYEAQPDKSGLPSDRFSAERPEGSISTLTIQRTEQRDSAMYRCASSLGGPGQKETQYFGPGTRLLVL.

The table lists this clone with a count of one. V is TRBV5-6 and J is TRBJ1-6; possible D gene TRBD1, 5 bases. V was shortened by 2 bases and J by 7 bases, with 13 bases between the two germline ends. The germline V gene encodes CDR1 SGHDT and CDR2 YYEEEE. The CDR3 totals 15 residues. DNA for the CDR3: TGTGCCAGCAGCTTTGGGGGGTCCCCAAATTCACCCCTCCACTTT. Its protein is CASSFGGSPNSPLHF.

The J gene is TRBJ2-7, the V gene TRBV7-2, with D perhaps matching TRBD2 (5 bases). The ends were cut back, 5 bases at V and 6 bases at J, with 20 bases in the middle. The germline V gene encodes CDR1 SGHTA and CDR2 FQGNSA. The CDR3 covers 15 residues. CDR3 residues: CASSPGGPGPLEQYF. CDR3 coding DNA: TGTGCCAGCAGCCCTGGAGGTCCCGGCCCACTCGAGCAGTACTTC.

The chain employs TRBV3-1 (or the pseudogene TRBV3-2) and TRBJ1-2, with TRBD1 matching over 7 bases. Trimming removed 6 bases from V and 7 bases from J; junction bases left unmatched: 14. Germline CDR1 and CDR2: LGHDT and YNNKEL (reference sequence). The CDR3 contains 15 residues. The DNA of the CDR3 is TGTGCCAGCAGTCTAAGGTTGACAGGGTTGGCTGGCTACACCTTC. Protein sequence: CASSLRLTGLAGYTF.